This TCR beta chain was profiled in a study of regulatory T cells in long-lasting Graves disease. Comments on this clonotype: Its antigen is as yet unknown.

The V gene lost 4 bases and the J gene lost 2 bases, with 9 bases spanning the gap. Germline V gene sequence: CDR1 SGHDN, CDR2 FVKESK. The CDR3 is 15 residues long. Arm-PCR with iRepertoire HTBI primers amplified the CDR3 regions for these TCR beta libraries. TCRdb fed the multiplex PCR reads into MiXCR, producing one record per CDR3 protein. The table shows 550,000 to 600,000 distinct CDR3 sequences, with 15% to 20% occurring only once. Overall study results and limits: Persistent disease was associated with favored TRBV28 usage and with favored use of TRBJ1-2 and TRBJ2-5.

Time point noted: newly diagnosed GD, antithyroid drugs for less than 3 months. PBMC-derived RNA was used for the TCR library. The EDTA tubes were filled with around 9.2 milliliters of drawn peripheral blood. The sample also formed part of further work on T cells in Graves' hyperthyroidism and ophthalmopathy. That source reports: Uncontrolled infection, other autoimmune disease, pregnancy and lactation each barred patients from inclusion. Ophthalmopathy was identified by the model a median around 6.3 months ahead of onset.

The clonotype originates from a man in his late teens or twenties with Graves disease. The rearrangement links TRBV14 to TRBJ1-6; tentative D call: TRBD1 (5 bases). This specimen was peripheral blood mononuclear cells (PBMCs), taken at new diagnosis, from a patient treated with antithyroid drugs. CDR3 sequence reads: CASSLDRAYNSPLHF. The CDR3 DNA reads as TGTGCCAGCAGCCTTGACAGAGCCTATAATTCACCCCTCCACTTT. Combining the CDR3 with reference TRBV14 and TRBJ1-6 gives the whole variable domain EAGVTQFPSHSVIEKGQTVTLRCDPISGHDNLYWYRRVMGKEIKFLLHFVKESKQDESGMPNNRFLAERTGGTYSTLKVQPAELEDSGVYFCASSLDRAYNSPLHFGNGTRLTVT.